These 8 T cell receptor beta chains originate from one sample sequenced in a study of T cell responses to AZD1222 COVID-19 vaccine. The protocol was immunoSEQ multiplex PCR, while the TCRdb copy is restricted to in-frame clones and leaves out a portion. The sample holds under 130,000 clones, around nine tenths seen once. Specimen: peripheral blood, collected 28 days after the second AZD1222 dose. The receptors stem from an adult who received the AZD1222 COVID-19 vaccine.

This clone came up a few times. The gene calls are TRBV28 and TRBJ1-4; TRBD1 matches 10 bases. The CDR3 runs 17 residues. Germline loops: CDR1 MDHEN, CDR2 SYDVKM. The J segment lost 8 bases and the V segment lost 3 bases, leaving 12 bases of the junction unmatched. CDR3 bases: TGTGCCAGCAGTTTTGCAAGGGGACAGGGGACGTGGGAAAAACTGTTTTTT. It translates to CASSFARGQGTWEKLFF.

The chain has TRBV28 and TRBJ2-7, with 8 bases identical to TRBD1. CDR1 is MDHEN, CDR2 SYDVKM, per germline. V was pared by 3 bases and J by 3 bases, with 7 bases of the junction left unmatched. The CDR3 spans 15 residues. The CDR3 sequence is CASSLTGDSNYEQYF. CDR3 nucleotides: TGTGCCAGCAGTTTGACAGGGGATAGCAACTACGAGCAGTACTTC.

The chain carries TRBV13 and TRBJ2-4; 13 positions match TRBD2. Per germline, CDR1 PRHDT and CDR2 FYEKMQ (reference sequence). The CDR3 contains 18 residues. Trimming took 5 bases from V and 1 from J; bases not matched to a gene: 8. The CDR3 DNA is TGTGCCAGCAGCCCCGGACTAGCGGGAGTGGGGGCCAAAAACATTCAGTACTTC. Its translation: CASSPGLAGVGAKNIQYF.

V usage is TRBV5-4 and J usage is TRBJ1-4; 8 positions match TRBD1. Germline trimming cut 1 base from V and 5 bases from J; bases unmatched to any gene: 1. The germline CDR1 and CDR2 sequences are SGHNT and YYREEE (reference sequence). The CDR3 extends over 14 amino acids. The CDR3 sequence is CASSLWDRNEKLFF. CDR3 DNA sequence: TGTGCCAGCAGCTTGTGGGACAGGAATGAAAAACTGTTTTTT.

V and J are TRBV30 and TRBJ2-1, with 10 bases fitting TRBD2. V was pared by 3 bases and J by 7 bases, with 15 bases of the junction left unmatched. The CDR3 consists of 17 residues. The germline V gene has CDR1 GTSNPN and CDR2 SVGIG (reference sequence). CDR3 amino acids: CAWSSLFSSGSGNEQFF. In DNA, the CDR3 is TGTGCCTGGAGCTCCCTCTTCTCTAGCGGGAGTGGGAATGAGCAGTTCTTC. The full variable domain, its missing parts supplied by reference TRBV30 and TRBJ2-1, is SQTIHQWPATLVQPVGSPLSLECTVEGTSNPNLYWYRQAAGRGLQLLFYSVGIGQISSEVPQNLSASRPQDRQFILSSKKLLLSDSGFYLCAWSSLFSSGSGNEQFFGPGTRLTVL.

The gene calls are TRBV5-1 and TRBJ2-7; unclear D gene. The germline V and J ends were trimmed by 0 bases and 4 bases, with 8 bases remaining between them. Germline-derived CDR1 and CDR2 are SGHRS and YFSETQ. The CDR3 is 13 amino acids. The CDR3: CASSLEHKYEQYF. DNA of the CDR3: TGCGCCAGCAGCTTGGAACACAAATACGAGCAGTACTTC.

The chain joins TRBV19 to TRBJ2-3, with D perhaps TRBD2 (6 bases). This CDR3 comprises 16 residues. V was pared by 9 bases and J by 0 bases, with 19 bases between. Germline lookup yields CDR1 LNHDA and CDR2 SQIVND (reference sequence). The CDR3 reads CASCSNAGISTDTQYF. The CDR3 coding sequence is TGTGCCAGCTGTTCCAATGCGGGGATTAGCACAGATACGCAGTATTTT.

The V call is TRBV5-1, the J call TRBJ2-1; a weak D match, TRBD2 (6 bases). CDR3 length equals 15 residues. V was shortened by 4 bases and J by 7 bases, with 18 bases between the two germline ends. Germline CDR1 is SGHRS and CDR2 is YFSETQ. Here the CDR3 DNA reads TGCGCCAGCAGCCTTTCGACTAGTGGGGGGAATGAGCAGTTCTTC. Protein product: CASSLSTSGGNEQFF. The full variable domain, in which reference TRBV5-1 and TRBJ2-1 provide the parts outside the CDR3, is KAGVTQTPRYLIKTRGQQVTLSCSPISGHRSVSWYQQTPGQGLQFLFEYFSETQRNKGNFPGRFSGRQFSNSRSEMNVSTLELGDSALYLCASSLSTSGGNEQFFGPGTRLTVL.